This T cell receptor (beta chain) was recorded in a study of the immune and genomic landscape of osteosarcoma (dated by TCRdb to 2020 to 2021). Regarding the study in general: The overall cohort was composed of a few dozen pediatric and adult patients with high-grade osteosarcoma, and a median age at diagnosis of roughly 25 years (range roughly 5-85) was recorded. TCR sequencing results were integrated with transcriptome, protein array and immunostaining data to characterize the osteosarcoma immunogenomic landscape. The study aimed to explain the limited clinical activity of immune checkpoint inhibitors in osteosarcoma. Osteosarcoma specimens were profiled with whole genome, RNA and T-cell receptor sequencing plus immunohistochemistry and reverse phase protein arrays so that immunogenic potential could be defined. The cohort was enriched for poor-risk disease, as unfavorable pathologic response to standard therapy was shown in 73% of the cohort and approximately 69% of the cohort were deceased. A couple of samples from the same tumor site were contributed by each of three patients. In the overall cohort, approximately 59% of patients were male, and localized disease at diagnosis was presented by around 77% of patients.

General study outcomes and caveats: Sample size was not determined by any statistical method, because osteosarcoma is rare and all possible samples were collected. Matched blood was collected from only two patients, alongside the frozen tumor specimens. In five cases a single hyperexpanded clone dominated the repertoire, and each of those five cases had fewer than 100 T-cell clonotypes. Rather than matched normal tissue, external data from normal skin and healthy peripheral blood provided the clonality benchmarks. Productive TCR clonality was low overall, averaging 0.09 with a maximum of roughly 0.3, suggesting limited T-cell clonal expansion. TCR productive clonality was greater in the immune-hot C3 cluster than in the cold C1 cluster, although TCR productive clonality remained low overall.

V is cut back by 4 bases and J by 4 bases, with 4 bases in the junction unmatched. The CDR3 numbers 14 residues from cysteine through phenylalanine. The entry retains the CDR3 DNA only, 42 bases that are in frame from base 1. Taken from the germline V gene (reference sequence), the CDR1 and CDR2 loops are SEHNR and FQNEAQ. The tumors sampled were post-treatment primary, local recurrence and metastasis specimens taken from patients with a poor prognosis. Metastasis specimens were frozen resected lung metastases of osteosarcoma. The ImmunoSEQ Assay (Adaptive Biotechnologies) was used to immunosequence the CDR3 regions of the TCR beta chain. Turning to the authors' computational methods: The ImmunoSEQ Analyzer platform was used to export TCRB rearrangements, read counts, read proportions and gene usage. T-cell clonality was computed as 1 minus Pielou's evenness on productive rearrangements. In the clonal space homeostasis analysis, clonotypes were sorted into rare, small, medium, large or hyperexpanded (0.01 to 1 of the repertoire) bins. TCR productive clonality was compared across immune clusters C1, C2 and C3 using the Wilcoxon rank sum test. The clones in this table, taken by TCRdb from immuneACCESS, are in-frame only. Not every clone is retained; where verified, under half of the shortfall comes from an unresolved V gene, and the cause of the rest is unknown. Clonal size and the V and J genes are those of that table, whereas D and trimming came from the DNA. The sample contains roughly 500 clones, 79% of them found a single time. The ten largest clones represent 58% of the sample.

In the case of this clone: The antigen this receptor binds is unknown. No clone much larger than this one lies a single base away; base qualities are absent.

The specimen sequenced was metastatic tumor tissue from the chest wall. The cell subset or site label, read with the paper, signifies: lung metastasis of osteosarcoma. This sequence uses TRBV7-9 and TRBJ1-1, with 9 middle bases fitting TRBD1. The origin of this receptor is a young woman with osteosarcoma. The age is the age at diagnosis. The CDR3 region has the sequence CASSSTGGGTEAFF. The DNA sequence is as follows: TGTGCCAGCAGCTCGACAGGGGGTGGCACTGAAGCTTTCTTT.